The 6 T cell receptor beta chains below were found in one sample sequenced in a study of T cell clones after liver transplantation. Repertoires were generated with immunoSEQ multiplex PCR, while TCRdb's copy carries only in-frame clones and drops some. The sample lists some 110,000 clones; approximately 90% were seen once. The sequenced sample was CD4+ T cells from blood, obtained 12 months after liver transplant. The receptor source for this set is a human patient who received a liver transplant. These T cells may partly come from the graft donor.

DNA of the CDR3: TGTGCCAGCATGGAGGTCCGTAACTATGGCTACACCTTC. This translates into CASMEVRNYGYTF. The chain combines TRBV28 with TRBJ1-2; no firm D call. Deletions cut 7 bases from V and 1 base from J, with 10 bases between. Germline CDR1 and CDR2: MDHEN and SYDVKM. The length of the CDR3 is 13 residues.

The gene calls are TRBV9 and TRBJ2-7; TRBD1 matches at 8 bases. CDR3 size: 16 residues. Per germline, CDR1 SGDLS and CDR2 YYNGEE. J gave up 2 bases and V 4 bases, and 11 bases lay outside the gene matches. The CDR3, as DNA: TGTGCCAGCAGCACCTACGACGGGACAGGAACCTACGAGCAGTACTTC. Its translation: CASSTYDGTGTYEQYF. The entire variable domain, with the rest obtained from reference TRBV9 and TRBJ2-7, is as follows: DSGVTQTPKHLITATGQRVTLRCSPRSGDLSVYWYQQSLDQGLQFLIQYYNGEERAKGNILERFSAQQFPDLHSELNLSSLELGDSALYFCASSTYDGTGTYEQYFGPGTRLTVT.

The chain couples TRBV29-1 to TRBJ2-7; tentatively, D is TRBD1 (5 bases). This CDR3 region has 12 residues. V was pared by 7 bases and J by 4 bases, with 14 bases between. The germline V gene has CDR1 SQVTM and CDR2 ANQGSEA. CDR3 bases: TGCAGCGCCAAGACAGATTTGTACGAGCAGTACTTC. Residues: CSAKTDLYEQYF.

This chain joins TRBV27 and TRBJ2-7, with TRBD2 matching 10 bases. This CDR3 contains 15 residues. Unmatched junction bases numbered 3, after V lost 2 bases and J lost 2 bases. Germline CDR1 is MNHEY and CDR2 is SMNVEV (reference sequence). The CDR3 DNA sequence: TGTGCCAGCAGTTTAGCAGCGGGAGGGCCCTACGAGCAGTACTTC. Protein: CASSLAAGGPYEQYF.

The chain links TRBV5-6 to TRBJ1-2, with D possibly matching TRBD1 (5 bases). Germline V gives CDR1 SGHDT, CDR2 YYEEEE. The CDR3 contains 14 residues. Trimming removed 3 bases at V and 2 bases at J, with 11 bases between. The CDR3 spells CASSSPGENYGYTF. Written as DNA, the CDR3 is TGTGCCAGCAGCTCTCCGGGGGAGAACTATGGCTACACCTTC.

The chain recombines TRBV11-3 with TRBJ2-7; 9 bases align to TRBD1. Germline CDR1 reads SGHNT; CDR2 reads YENEEA. Trimming cost V 5 bases and J 2 bases; bases outside gene matches: 13. The CDR3 consists of 17 residues. CDR3 sequence (DNA): TGTGCCAGCAGCCTTAGCTGGACAGGGGTCCGCGCCTACGAGCAGTACTTC. This translates into CASSLSWTGVRAYEQYF.